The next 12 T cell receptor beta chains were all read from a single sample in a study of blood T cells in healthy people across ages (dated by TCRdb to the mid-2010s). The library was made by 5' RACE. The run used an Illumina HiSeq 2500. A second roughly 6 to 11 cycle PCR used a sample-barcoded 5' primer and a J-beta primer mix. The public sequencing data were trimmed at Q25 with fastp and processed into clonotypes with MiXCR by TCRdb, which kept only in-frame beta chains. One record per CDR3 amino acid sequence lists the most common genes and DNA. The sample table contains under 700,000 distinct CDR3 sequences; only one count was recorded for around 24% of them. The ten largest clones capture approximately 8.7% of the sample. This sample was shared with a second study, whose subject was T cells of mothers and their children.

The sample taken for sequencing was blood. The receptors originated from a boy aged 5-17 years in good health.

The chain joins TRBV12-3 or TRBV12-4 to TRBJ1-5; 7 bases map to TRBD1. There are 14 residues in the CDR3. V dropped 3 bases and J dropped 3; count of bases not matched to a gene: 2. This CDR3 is CASSFDRANQPQHF. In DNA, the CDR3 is TGTGCCAGCAGTTTTGACAGGGCCAATCAGCCCCAGCATTTT.

The chain's CDR3 is CASSRTQRELFF. In nucleotides, the CDR3 is TGTGCCAGCAGCCGGACCCAGCGTGAGCTGTTTTTT. This chain joins TRBV7-2 and TRBJ2-2; D is uncertain. CDR1 and CDR2 (germline): SGHTA, FQGNSA. The CDR3 runs 12 residues. V lost 5 bases to trimming and J lost 11 bases, with 12 bases between them.

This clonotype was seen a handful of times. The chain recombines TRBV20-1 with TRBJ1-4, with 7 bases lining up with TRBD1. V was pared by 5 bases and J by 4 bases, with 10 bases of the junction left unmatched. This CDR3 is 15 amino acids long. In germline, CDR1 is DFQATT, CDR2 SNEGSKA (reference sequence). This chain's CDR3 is CSAPKHGTVNEKLFF. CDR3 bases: TGCAGTGCTCCTAAACACGGGACAGTTAATGAAAAACTGTTTTTT.

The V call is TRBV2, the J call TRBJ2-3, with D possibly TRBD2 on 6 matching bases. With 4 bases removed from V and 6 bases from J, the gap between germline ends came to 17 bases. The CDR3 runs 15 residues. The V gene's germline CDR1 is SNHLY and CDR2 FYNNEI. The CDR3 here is CASSAGLTTSDTQYF. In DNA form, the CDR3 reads TGTGCCAGCAGTGCGGGACTCACAACGAGCGATACGCAGTATTTT.

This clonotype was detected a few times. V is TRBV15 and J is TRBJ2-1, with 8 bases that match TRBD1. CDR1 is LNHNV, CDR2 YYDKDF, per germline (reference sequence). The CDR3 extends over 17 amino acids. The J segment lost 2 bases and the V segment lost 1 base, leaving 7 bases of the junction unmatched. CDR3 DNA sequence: TGTGCCACCAGCAGAGGTGGACAGGGTGAACCCTACAATGAGCAGTTCTTC. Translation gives CATSRGGQGEPYNEQFF.

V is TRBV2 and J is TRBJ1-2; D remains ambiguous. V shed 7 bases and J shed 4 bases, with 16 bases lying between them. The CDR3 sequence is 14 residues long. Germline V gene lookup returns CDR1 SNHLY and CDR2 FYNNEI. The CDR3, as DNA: TGTGCCAGCACAGACCTAAAAAGGGTCTATGGCTACACCTTC. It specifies CASTDLKRVYGYTF.

CDR3 sequence: CASSFVAGERKETQYF. For the CDR3, the DNA is TGTGCCAGCAGTTTCGTAGCGGGAGAGAGAAAAGAGACCCAGTACTTC. The chain carries TRBV12-3 or TRBV12-4 and TRBJ2-5, with 9 positions matching TRBD2. The CDR3 extends over 16 amino acids. The V and J ends lost 3 bases and 3 bases, in that order; junction bases with no gene match: 8.

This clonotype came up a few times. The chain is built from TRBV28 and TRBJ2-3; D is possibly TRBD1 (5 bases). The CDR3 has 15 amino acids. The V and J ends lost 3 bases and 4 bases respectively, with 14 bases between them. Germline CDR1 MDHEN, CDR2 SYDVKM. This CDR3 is CASSFQPTDADTQYF. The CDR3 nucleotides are TGTGCCAGCAGTTTTCAACCGACAGACGCAGATACGCAGTATTTT. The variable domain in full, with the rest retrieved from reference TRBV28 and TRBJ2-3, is DVKVTQSSRYLVKRTGEKVFLECVQDMDHENMFWYRQDPGLGLRLIYFSYDVKMKEKGDIPEGYSVSREKKERFSLILESASTNQTSMYLCASSFQPTDADTQYFGPGTRLTVL.

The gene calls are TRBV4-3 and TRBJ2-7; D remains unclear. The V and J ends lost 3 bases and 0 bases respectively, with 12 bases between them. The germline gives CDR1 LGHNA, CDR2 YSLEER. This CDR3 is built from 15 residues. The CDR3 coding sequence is TGCGCCAGCAGCCAGAAAAGAGCGAGCTCCTACGAGCAGTACTTC. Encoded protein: CASSQKRASSYEQYF.

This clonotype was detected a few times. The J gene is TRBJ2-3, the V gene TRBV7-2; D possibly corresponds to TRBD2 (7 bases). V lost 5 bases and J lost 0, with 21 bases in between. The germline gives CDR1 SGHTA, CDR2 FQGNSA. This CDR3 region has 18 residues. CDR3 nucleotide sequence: TGTGCCAGCAGCCTCGGACGGGGGGCGGGAACTAGCACAGATACGCAGTATTTT. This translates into CASSLGRGAGTSTDTQYF.

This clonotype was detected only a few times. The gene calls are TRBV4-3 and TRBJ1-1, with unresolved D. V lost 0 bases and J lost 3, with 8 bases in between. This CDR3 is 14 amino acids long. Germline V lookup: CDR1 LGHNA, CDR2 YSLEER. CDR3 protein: CASSQEGWYTEAFF. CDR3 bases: TGCGCCAGCAGCCAAGAGGGGTGGTACACTGAAGCTTTCTTT.

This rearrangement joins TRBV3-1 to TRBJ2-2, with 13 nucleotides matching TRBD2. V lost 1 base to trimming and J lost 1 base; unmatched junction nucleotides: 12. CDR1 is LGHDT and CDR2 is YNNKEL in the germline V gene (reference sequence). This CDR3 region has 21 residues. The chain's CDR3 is CASSQGGTSGALFLNTGELFF. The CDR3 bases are TGTGCCAGCAGCCAAGGCGGGACTAGCGGGGCCCTATTTCTGAACACCGGGGAGCTGTTTTTT.